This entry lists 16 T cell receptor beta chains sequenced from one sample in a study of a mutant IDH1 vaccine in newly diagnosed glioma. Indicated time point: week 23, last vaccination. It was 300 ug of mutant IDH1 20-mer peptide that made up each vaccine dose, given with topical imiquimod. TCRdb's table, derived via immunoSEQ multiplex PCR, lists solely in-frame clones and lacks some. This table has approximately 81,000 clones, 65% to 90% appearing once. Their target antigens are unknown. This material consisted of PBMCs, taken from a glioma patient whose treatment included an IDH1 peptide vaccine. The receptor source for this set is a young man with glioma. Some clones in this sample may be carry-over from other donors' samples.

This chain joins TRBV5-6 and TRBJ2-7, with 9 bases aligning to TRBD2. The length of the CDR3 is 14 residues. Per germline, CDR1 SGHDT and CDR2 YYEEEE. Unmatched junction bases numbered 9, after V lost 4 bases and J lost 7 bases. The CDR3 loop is CASSEGLAAREQYF. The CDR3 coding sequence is TGTGCCAGCAGCGAGGGACTAGCTGCTAGAGAGCAGTACTTC. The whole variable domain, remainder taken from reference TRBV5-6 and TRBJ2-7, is DAGVTQSPTHLIKTRGQQVTLRCSPKSGHDTVSWYQQALGQGPQFIFQYYEEEERQRGNFPDRFSGHQFPNYSSELNVNALLLGDSALYLCASSEGLAAREQYFGPGTRLTVT.

The CDR3 DNA reads TGCGCCAGCAGCATCCTAGGGGTAGCTGGGGCCAACGTCCTGACTTTC. The encoded protein is CASSILGVAGANVLTF. The chain recombines TRBV5-1 with TRBJ2-6, with D maybe TRBD1 (5 bases). This CDR3 spans 16 amino acids. V dropped 4 bases and J dropped 2 bases, with 13 bases sitting between them. The V gene's germline CDR1 is SGHRS and CDR2 YFSETQ.

The CDR3, as DNA: TGTGCCAGCAGTTTTCCATCTACGGGAGGGTCGTACTCTGGGGCCAACGTCCTGACTTTC. Protein product: CASSFPSTGGSYSGANVLTF. The chain carries TRBV28 and TRBJ2-6; TRBD2 aligns across 8 bases. V shed 3 bases, J shed 0 bases, and the junction held 13 bases outside the gene matches. This CDR3 has 20 amino acids. Germline CDR1 and CDR2: MDHEN and SYDVKM.

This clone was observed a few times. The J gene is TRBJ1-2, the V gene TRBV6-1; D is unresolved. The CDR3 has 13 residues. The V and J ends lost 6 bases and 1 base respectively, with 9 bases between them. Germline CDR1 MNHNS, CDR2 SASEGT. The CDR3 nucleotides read TGTGCCAGCAGGAGACCTCTTAACTATGGCTACACCTTC. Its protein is CASRRPLNYGYTF.

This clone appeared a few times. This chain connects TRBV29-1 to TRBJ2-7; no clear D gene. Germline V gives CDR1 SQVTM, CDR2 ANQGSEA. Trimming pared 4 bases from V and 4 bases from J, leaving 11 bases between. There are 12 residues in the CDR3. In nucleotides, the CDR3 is TGCAGCGTTGTGTCTCTTACTTACGAGCAGTACTTC. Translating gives CSVVSLTYEQYF.

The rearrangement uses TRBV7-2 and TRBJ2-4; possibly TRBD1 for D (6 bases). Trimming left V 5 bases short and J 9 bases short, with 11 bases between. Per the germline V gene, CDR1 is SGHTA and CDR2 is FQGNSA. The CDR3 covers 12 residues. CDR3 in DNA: TGTGCCAGCAGCATACAGGGTGGCATTCAGTACTTC. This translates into CASSIQGGIQYF. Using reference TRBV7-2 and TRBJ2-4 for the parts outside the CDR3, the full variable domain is GAGVSQSPSNKVTEKGKDVELRCDPISGHTALYWYRQSLGQGLEFLIYFQGNSAPDKSGLPSDRFSAERTGGSVSTLTIQRTQQEDSAVYLCASSIQGGIQYFGAGTRLSVL.

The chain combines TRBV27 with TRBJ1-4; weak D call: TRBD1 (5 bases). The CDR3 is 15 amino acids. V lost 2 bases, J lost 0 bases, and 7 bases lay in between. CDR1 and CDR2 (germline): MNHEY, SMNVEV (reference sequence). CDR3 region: CASSLRTPTNEKLFF. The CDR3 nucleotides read TGTGCCAGCAGTTTAAGGACACCAACTAATGAAAAACTGTTTTTT. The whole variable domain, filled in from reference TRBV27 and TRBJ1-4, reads EAQVTQNPRYLITVTGKKLTVTCSQNMNHEYMSWYRQDPGLGLRQIYYSMNVEVTDKGDVPEGYKVSRKEKRNFPLILESPSPNQTSLYFCASSLRTPTNEKLFFGSGTQLSVL.

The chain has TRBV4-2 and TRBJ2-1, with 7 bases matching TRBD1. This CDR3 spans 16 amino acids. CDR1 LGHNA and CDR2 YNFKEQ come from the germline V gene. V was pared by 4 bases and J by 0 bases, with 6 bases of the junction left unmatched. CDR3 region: CASSPTSGGSYNEQFF. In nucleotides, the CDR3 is TGTGCCAGCAGCCCAACCTCAGGGGGCTCCTACAATGAGCAGTTCTTC.

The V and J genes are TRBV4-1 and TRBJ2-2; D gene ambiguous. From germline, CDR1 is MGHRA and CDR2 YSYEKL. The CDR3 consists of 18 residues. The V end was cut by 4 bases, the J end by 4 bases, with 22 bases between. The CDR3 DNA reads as TGCGCCAGCAGCCCCGACCCGCCAGGATCTCGAAGCACCGGGGAGCTGTTTTTT. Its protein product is CASSPDPPGSRSTGELFF.

The CDR3 DNA is TGTGCCAGCAGCCTACTAGAGACCGTGGATACGCAGTATTTT. Translation: CASSLLETVDTQYF. The gene calls are TRBV11-1 and TRBJ2-3, with a weak D call TRBD2 (5 bases). This CDR3 is 14 amino acids long. The germline V and J ends were trimmed by 5 bases and 6 bases, with 15 bases remaining between them. Per the germline V gene, CDR1 is SGHAT and CDR2 is FQDESV (reference sequence). The full variable domain, with the rest looked up from reference TRBV11-1 and TRBJ2-3, is EAEVAQSPRYKITEKSQAVAFWCDPISGHATLYWYRQILGQGPELLVQFQDESVVDDSQLPKDRFSAERLKGVDSTLKIQPAELGDSAMYLCASSLLETVDTQYFGPGTRLTVL.

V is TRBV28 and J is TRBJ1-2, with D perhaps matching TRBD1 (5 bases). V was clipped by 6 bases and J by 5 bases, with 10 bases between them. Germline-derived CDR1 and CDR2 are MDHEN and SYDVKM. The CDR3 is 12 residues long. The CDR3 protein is CASSGGYYGYTF. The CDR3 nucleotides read TGTGCCAGCAGCGGGGGGTATTATGGCTACACCTTC.

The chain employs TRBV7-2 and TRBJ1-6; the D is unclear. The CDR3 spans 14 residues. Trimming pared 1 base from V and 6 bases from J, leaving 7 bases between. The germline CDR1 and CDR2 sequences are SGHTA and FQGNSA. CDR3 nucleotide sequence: TGTGCCAGCAGCTTAGGGTCGCTTAATTCACCCCTCCACTTT. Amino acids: CASSLGSLNSPLHF.

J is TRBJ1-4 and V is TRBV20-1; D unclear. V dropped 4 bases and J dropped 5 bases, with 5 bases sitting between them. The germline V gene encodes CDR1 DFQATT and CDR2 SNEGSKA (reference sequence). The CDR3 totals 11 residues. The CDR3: CSATLNEKLFF. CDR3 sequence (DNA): TGCAGTGCTACCCTAAATGAAAAACTGTTTTTT.

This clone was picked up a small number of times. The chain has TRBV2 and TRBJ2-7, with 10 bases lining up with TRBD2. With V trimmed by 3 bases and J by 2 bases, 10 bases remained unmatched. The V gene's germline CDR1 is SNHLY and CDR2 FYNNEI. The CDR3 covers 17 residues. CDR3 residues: CASSDPPGLARTYEQYF. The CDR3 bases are TGTGCCAGCAGTGACCCCCCGGGACTAGCGCGAACCTACGAGCAGTACTTC.

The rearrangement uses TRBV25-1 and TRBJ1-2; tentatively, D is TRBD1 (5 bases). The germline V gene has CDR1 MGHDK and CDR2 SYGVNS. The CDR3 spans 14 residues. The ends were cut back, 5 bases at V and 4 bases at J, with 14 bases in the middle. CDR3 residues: CASSPIQTAYGYTF. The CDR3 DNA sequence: TGTGCCAGCAGTCCGATCCAGACAGCCTATGGCTACACCTTC.

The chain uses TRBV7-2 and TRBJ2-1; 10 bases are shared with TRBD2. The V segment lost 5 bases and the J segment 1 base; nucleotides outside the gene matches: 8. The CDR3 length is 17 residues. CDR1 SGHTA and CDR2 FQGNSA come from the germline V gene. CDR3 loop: CASSQRPSGGSYNEQFF. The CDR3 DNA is TGTGCCAGCAGCCAGAGGCCTAGCGGGGGTTCCTACAATGAGCAGTTCTTC.